These T cell receptor beta chains were read from a single sample in a study of technical replicates of blood from a few donors. Method: immunoSEQ multiplex PCR; TCRdb's copy keeps in-frame clones and lacks some. In the table there are about 90,000 clones, roughly 90% of which are singletons. The sequenced sample consisted of T cells isolated from PBMCs. The origin of the receptors is a human donor in good health. Each CDR3 is given with its conserved first and last residue.

V gene	J gene	CDR3 protein
TRBV2	TRBJ2-5	CASSGTEQETQYF
TRBV6-1	TRBJ2-2	CASRAGTGYTGELFF
TRBV19	TRBJ2-7	CATSGVAQVATYEQYF
TRBV28	TRBJ1-5	CASSWEVGPQHF
TRBV2	TRBJ1-3	CASSVLSKTIYF
TRBV2	TRBJ2-6	CASRQGLSSGANVLTF
TRBV6-5	TRBJ2-2	CASLPRRDSTGELFF
TRBV18	TRBJ1-1	CASSWTGENTEAFF
TRBV30	TRBJ1-5	CAWSAQGDQPQHF
TRBV5-1	TRBJ1-2	CASSQGQAPDYGYTF
TRBV28	TRBJ2-5	CASSLETSGRAGETQYF
TRBV5-1	TRBJ2-7	CASRIRLARDEQYF
TRBV28	TRBJ2-7	CASSFYYEQYF
TRBV30	TRBJ2-3	CAWSDPGWTEKVNTDTQYF
TRBV5-1	TRBJ1-1	CASSLVPETRGQTLNTEAFF
TRBV28	TRBJ1-2	CASSPPGQANYGYTF
TRBV9	TRBJ1-1	CASSPRTALNTEAFF
TRBV4-1	TRBJ1-1	CASSLGQGRTEAFF
TRBV4-1	TRBJ1-2	CASSNLRGNLANYGYTF
TRBV29-1	TRBJ1-2	CSVGQRLNYGYTF
TRBV2	TRBJ2-3	CASSEMGQGTDTQYF
TRBV6-4	TRBJ2-3	CASSDEGGGAPDTQYF
TRBV5-1	TRBJ2-5	CASSLETIQETQYF
TRBV10-3	TRBJ1-2	CAIRAREGSNYGYTF
TRBV6-6	TRBJ1-2	CASSYSTQGRYGYTF
TRBV5-4	TRBJ2-1	CASRTGENEQFF
TRBV10-2	TRBJ1-2	CASSESLGAHNYGYTF
TRBV5-5	TRBJ1-2	CASSPTGLDGYTF
TRBV7-9	TRBJ2-7	CASSLDRGPGEQYF
TRBV5-5	TRBJ2-6	CASRPGLQLSGANVLTF
TRBV6-6	TRBJ1-1	CASRLAGENTEAFF
TRBV27	TRBJ2-1	CATKNTQQGKNEQFF
TRBV7-9	TRBJ2-7	CASSLFAGGRGGYEQYF
TRBV5-1	TRBJ2-5	CASSIGGGGLGETQYF
TRBV29-1	TRBJ1-1	CSVLGGDGNTEAFF
TRBV6-4	TRBJ2-3	CASSDVAGSTDTQYF
TRBV5-1	TRBJ2-2	CASSLVTGPTGELFF
TRBV5-4	TRBJ2-1	CASSPSGGNEQFF
TRBV6-1	TRBJ2-7	CASSEVGGNYEQYF
TRBV7-2	TRBJ2-1	CASSLAPVAGGRWVNYNEQFF
TRBV11-2	TRBJ2-7	CASSLDRGVIYEQYF
TRBV15	TRBJ2-3	CATSSGTSADTQYF
TRBV30	TRBJ1-3	CAWSFSGGGLGNTIYF
TRBV27	TRBJ1-6	CASSLVEFNSPLHF
TRBV5-1	TRBJ2-7	CASSLVPLPGEQYF
TRBV10-3	TRBJ2-1	CAISADNEQFF
TRBV27	TRBJ1-4	CASSLWTGGEKLFF
TRBV9	TRBJ2-2	CASSAGLTSTGELFF
TRBV4-2	TRBJ2-3	CASSQEIRIAGYTDTQYF
TRBV15	TRBJ2-3	CATSRDVSTSGGTPATDTQYF
TRBV25-1	TRBJ2-1	CASGNLAGDYNEQFF